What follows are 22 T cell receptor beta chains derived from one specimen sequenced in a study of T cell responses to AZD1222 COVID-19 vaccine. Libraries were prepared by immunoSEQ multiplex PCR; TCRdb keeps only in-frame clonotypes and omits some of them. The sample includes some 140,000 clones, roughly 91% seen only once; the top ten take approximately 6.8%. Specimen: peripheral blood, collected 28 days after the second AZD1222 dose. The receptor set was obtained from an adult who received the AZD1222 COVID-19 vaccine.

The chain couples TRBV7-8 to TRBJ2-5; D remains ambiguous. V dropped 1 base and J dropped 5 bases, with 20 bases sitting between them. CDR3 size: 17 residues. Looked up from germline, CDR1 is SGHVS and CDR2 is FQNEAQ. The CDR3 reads CASSLGPEQDRAETQYF. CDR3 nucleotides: TGTGCCAGCAGCTTAGGCCCGGAGCAGGACCGGGCGGAGACCCAGTACTTC.

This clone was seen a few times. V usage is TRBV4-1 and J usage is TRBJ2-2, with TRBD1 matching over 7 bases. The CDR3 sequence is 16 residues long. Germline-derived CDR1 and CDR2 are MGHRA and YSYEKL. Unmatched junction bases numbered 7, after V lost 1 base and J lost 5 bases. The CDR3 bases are TGCGCCAGCAGCCAAGTTCCACAGGGGTCGACCGGGGAGCTGTTTTTT. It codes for CASSQVPQGSTGELFF.

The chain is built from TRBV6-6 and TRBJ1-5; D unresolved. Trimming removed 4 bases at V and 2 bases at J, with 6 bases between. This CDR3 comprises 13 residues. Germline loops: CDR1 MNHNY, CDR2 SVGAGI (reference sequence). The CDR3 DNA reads TGTGCCAGCAGTTTTCGGGGCAATCAGCCCCAGCATTTT. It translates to CASSFRGNQPQHF.

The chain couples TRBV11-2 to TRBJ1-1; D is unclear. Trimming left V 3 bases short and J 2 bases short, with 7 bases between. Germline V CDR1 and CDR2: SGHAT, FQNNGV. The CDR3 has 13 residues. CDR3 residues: CASSFSQNTEAFF. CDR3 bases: TGTGCCAGCAGCTTTTCGCAAAACACTGAAGCTTTCTTT.

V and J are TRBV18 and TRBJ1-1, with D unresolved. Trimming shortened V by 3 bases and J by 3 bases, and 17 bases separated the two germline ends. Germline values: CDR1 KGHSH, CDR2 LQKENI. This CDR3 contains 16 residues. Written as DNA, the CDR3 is TGTGCCAGCTCACCCCAAGGCGCAGTTCCTGACACTGAAGCTTTCTTT. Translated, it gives CASSPQGAVPDTEAFF.

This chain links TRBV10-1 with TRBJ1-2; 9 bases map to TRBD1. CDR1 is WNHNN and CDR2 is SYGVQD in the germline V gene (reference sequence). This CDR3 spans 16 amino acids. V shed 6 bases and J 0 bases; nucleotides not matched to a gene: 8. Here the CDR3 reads CASRGQGGGTNYGYTF. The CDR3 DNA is TGCGCCAGCAGGGGACAGGGTGGGGGTACTAACTATGGCTACACCTTC.

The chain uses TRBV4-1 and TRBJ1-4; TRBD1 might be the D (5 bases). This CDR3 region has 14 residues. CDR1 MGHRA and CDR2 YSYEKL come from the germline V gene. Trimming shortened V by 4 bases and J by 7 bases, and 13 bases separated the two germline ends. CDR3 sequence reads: CASSRSRRGEKLFF. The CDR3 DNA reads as TGCGCCAGCAGCCGAAGCAGGAGGGGTGAAAAACTGTTTTTT.

CDR3 in amino acids: CASSRLDDQPQHF. Here the CDR3 DNA reads TGTGCCAGCAGCCGGTTGGATGATCAGCCCCAGCATTTT. The J gene is TRBJ1-5, the V gene TRBV5-6; D remains unclear. Germline V CDR1 and CDR2: SGHDT, YYEEEE. The germline V and J ends were trimmed by 4 bases and 5 bases, with 10 bases remaining between them. CDR3 length: 13 amino acids.

In nucleotides, the CDR3 is TGTGCCAGTACCGACAGGGCGGGCCCTAATCAGCCCCAGCATTTT. This translates into CASTDRAGPNQPQHF. The chain uses TRBV19 and TRBJ1-5, with 7 bases lining up with TRBD1. Germline values: CDR1 LNHDA, CDR2 SQIVND (reference sequence). The V segment lost 7 bases and the J segment 4 bases; nucleotides outside the gene matches: 10. This CDR3 has 15 residues.

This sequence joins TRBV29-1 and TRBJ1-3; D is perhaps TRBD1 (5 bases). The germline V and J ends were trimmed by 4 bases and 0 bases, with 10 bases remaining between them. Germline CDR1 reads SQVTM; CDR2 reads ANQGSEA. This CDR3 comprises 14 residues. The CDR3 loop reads CSVVIQGSGNTIYF. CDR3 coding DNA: TGCAGCGTTGTTATCCAGGGCTCTGGAAACACCATATATTTT.

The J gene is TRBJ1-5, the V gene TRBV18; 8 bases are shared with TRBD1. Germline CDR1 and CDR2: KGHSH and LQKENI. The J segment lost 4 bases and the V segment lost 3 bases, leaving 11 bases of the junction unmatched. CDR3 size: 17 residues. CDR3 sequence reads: CASSPTEADRVNQPQHF. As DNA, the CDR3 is TGTGCCAGCTCACCCACCGAAGCGGACAGGGTAAATCAGCCCCAGCATTTT.

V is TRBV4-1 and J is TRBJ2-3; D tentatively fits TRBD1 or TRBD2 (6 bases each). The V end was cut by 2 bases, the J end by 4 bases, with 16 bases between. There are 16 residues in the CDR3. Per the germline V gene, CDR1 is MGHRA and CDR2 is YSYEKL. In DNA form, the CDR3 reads TGCGCCAGCAGCCAATCGTCAAGGGGGGTAGCAGATACGCAGTATTTT. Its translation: CASSQSSRGVADTQYF.

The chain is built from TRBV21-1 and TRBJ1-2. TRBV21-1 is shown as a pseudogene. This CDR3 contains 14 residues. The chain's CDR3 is CASSGPGGSYGYTF. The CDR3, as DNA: TGTGCCAGCAGCGGTCCCGGGGGCAGCTATGGCTACACCTTC.

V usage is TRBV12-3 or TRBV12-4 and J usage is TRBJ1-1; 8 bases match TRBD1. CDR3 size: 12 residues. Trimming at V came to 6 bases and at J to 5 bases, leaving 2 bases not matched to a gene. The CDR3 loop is CASRRTGTEAFF. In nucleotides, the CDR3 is TGTGCCAGCAGGAGGACAGGGACTGAAGCTTTCTTT.

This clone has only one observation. The CDR3 loop reads CASSPTVLEGYTF. CDR3 in DNA: TGTGCCAGCAGCCCAACTGTTCTGGAGGGCTACACCTTC. The chain employs TRBV14 and TRBJ1-2; D unresolved. The germline V gene has CDR1 SGHDN and CDR2 FVKESK. With 4 bases removed from V and 8 bases from J, the gap between germline ends came to 14 bases. The CDR3 covers 13 residues.

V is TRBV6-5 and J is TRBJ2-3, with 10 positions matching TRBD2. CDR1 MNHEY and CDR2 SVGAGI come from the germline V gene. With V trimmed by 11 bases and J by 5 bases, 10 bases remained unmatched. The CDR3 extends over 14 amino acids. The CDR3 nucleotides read TGTGCCGGAAAAAGCGGGGGGGCGGTAGATACGCAGTATTTT. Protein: CAGKSGGAVDTQYF.

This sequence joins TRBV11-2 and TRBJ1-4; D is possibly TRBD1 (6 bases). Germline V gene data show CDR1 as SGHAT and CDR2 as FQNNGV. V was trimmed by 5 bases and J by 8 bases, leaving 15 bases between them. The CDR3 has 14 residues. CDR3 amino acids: CASSRTRGKEKLFF. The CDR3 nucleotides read TGTGCCAGCAGCCGAACGAGGGGGAAGGAAAAACTGTTTTTT.

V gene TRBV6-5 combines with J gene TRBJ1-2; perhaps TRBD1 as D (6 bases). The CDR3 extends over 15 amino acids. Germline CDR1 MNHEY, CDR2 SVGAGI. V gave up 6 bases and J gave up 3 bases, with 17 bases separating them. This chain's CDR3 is CASSLQQGSHYGYTF. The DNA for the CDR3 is TGTGCCAGCAGCTTACAACAGGGAAGTCACTATGGCTACACCTTC.

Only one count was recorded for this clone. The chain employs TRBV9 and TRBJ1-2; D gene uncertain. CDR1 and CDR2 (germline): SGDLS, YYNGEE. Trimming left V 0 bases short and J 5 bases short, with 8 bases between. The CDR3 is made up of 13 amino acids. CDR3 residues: CASSVDSGYGYTF. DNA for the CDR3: TGTGCCAGCAGCGTAGATTCGGGGTATGGCTACACCTTC. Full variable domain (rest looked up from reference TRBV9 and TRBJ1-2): DSGVTQTPKHLITATGQRVTLRCSPRSGDLSVYWYQQSLDQGLQFLIQYYNGEERAKGNILERFSAQQFPDLHSELNLSSLELGDSALYFCASSVDSGYGYTFGSGTRLTVV.

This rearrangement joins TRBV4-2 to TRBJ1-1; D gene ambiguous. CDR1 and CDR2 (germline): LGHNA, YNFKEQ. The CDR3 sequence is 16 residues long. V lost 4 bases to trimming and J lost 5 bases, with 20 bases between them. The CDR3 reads CASSPLRFLSQTEAFF. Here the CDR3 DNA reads TGTGCCAGCAGCCCCCTAAGGTTTTTGTCGCAAACTGAAGCTTTCTTT.

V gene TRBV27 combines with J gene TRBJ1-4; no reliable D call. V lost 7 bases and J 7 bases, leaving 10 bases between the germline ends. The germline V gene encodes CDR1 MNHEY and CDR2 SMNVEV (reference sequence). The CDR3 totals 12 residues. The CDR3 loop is CASMGNGEKLFF. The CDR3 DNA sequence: TGTGCCAGCATGGGGAACGGTGAAAAACTGTTTTTT.

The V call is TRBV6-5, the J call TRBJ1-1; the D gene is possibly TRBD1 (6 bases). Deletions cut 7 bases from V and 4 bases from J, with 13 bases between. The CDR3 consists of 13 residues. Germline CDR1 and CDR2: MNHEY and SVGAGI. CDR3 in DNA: TGTGCCAGCACCCAGGGGAGGAGCACTGAAGCTTTCTTT. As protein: CASTQGRSTEAFF.